The 23 T cell receptor beta chains below come from one sample, sequenced in a study of control samples from healthy donors and cancer patients. Sequencing was performed with immunoSEQ multiplex PCR; in TCRdb, only in-frame clones are kept and a portion is missing. The sample lists about 140,000 clones; 94% were seen once. The sample comprised blood. These receptors were taken from a man aged 35 to 55 in good health.

The chain carries TRBV29-1 and TRBJ2-5; no clear D. Per the germline V gene, CDR1 is SQVTM and CDR2 is ANQGSEA. This CDR3 spans 11 amino acids. Trimming removed 5 bases at V and 4 bases at J, with 8 bases between. The CDR3 is CSVRPGETQYF. The CDR3 nucleotides read TGCAGCGTTAGACCGGGAGAGACCCAGTACTTC.

This rearrangement joins TRBV7-9 to TRBJ1-3; 7 bases line up with TRBD1. From germline, CDR1 is SEHNR and CDR2 FQNEAQ (reference sequence). The CDR3 spans 15 residues. Trimming at V came to 4 bases and at J to 0 bases, leaving 3 bases not matched to a gene. The CDR3 spells CASSSQGSSGNTIYF. CDR3 sequence (DNA): TGTGCCAGCAGCTCACAGGGGAGCTCTGGAAACACCATATATTTT. Full variable domain (outside the CDR3, taken from reference TRBV7-9 and TRBJ1-3): DTGVSQNPRHKITKRGQNVTFRCDPISEHNRLYWYRQTLGQGPEFLTYFQNEAQLEKSRLLSDRFSAERPKGSFSTLEIQRTEQGDSAMYLCASSSQGSSGNTIYFGEGSWLTVV.

The chain couples TRBV4-3 to TRBJ1-6; no firm D call. V was cut by 0 bases and J by 3 bases, with 12 bases left in between. The CDR3 loop spans 17 amino acids. Germline CDR1 and CDR2: LGHNA and YSLEER. The CDR3 is CASSQDLSGNYNSPLHF. The DNA of the CDR3 is TGCGCCAGCAGCCAAGATTTATCCGGGAACTATAATTCACCCCTCCACTTT.

The chain carries TRBV4-3 and TRBJ2-5, with D hard to call. Per germline, CDR1 LGHNA and CDR2 YSLEER. V was shortened by 1 base and J by 7 bases, with 10 bases between the two germline ends. The length of the CDR3 is 13 residues. The CDR3 nucleotides read TGCGCCAGCAGCCAAGGCGGAACGGGGACCCAGTACTTC. Its protein is CASSQGGTGTQYF.

This sequence joins TRBV5-1 and TRBJ1-6; 9 nucleotides match TRBD1. The germline V gene has CDR1 SGHRS and CDR2 YFSETQ. J gave up 7 bases and V 4 bases, and 3 bases lay outside the gene matches. This CDR3 contains 14 residues. CDR3: CASSDDRGNSPLHF. The CDR3 coding sequence is TGCGCCAGCAGCGACGACAGGGGGAATTCACCCCTCCACTTT.

The chain links TRBV9 to TRBJ2-1, with 8 bases aligning to TRBD2. V trimming: 3 bases; J trimming: 8 bases; junction bases outside the gene matches: 10. The length of the CDR3 is 15 residues. CDR1 is SGDLS, CDR2 YYNGEE, per germline. The CDR3 DNA is TGTGCCAGCAGCGACCTAGCGGGCATTAAGGATGAGCAGTTCTTC. It specifies CASSDLAGIKDEQFF.

The rearrangement joins TRBV10-1 to TRBJ2-3; D uncertain. Germline CDR1 and CDR2: WNHNN and SYGVQD (reference sequence). The CDR3 consists of 15 residues. V was clipped by 0 bases and J by 1 base, with 8 bases between them. CDR3 coding DNA: TGCGCCAGCAGTGAGTCGGGAAGCGGCACAGATACGCAGTATTTT. Its translation is CASSESGSGTDTQYF.

This clone was observed a handful of times. This rearrangement joins TRBV5-6 to TRBJ2-7; D could derive from TRBD1 or TRBD2 (5 bases each). Per the germline V gene, CDR1 is SGHDT and CDR2 is YYEEEE. The CDR3 runs 13 residues. The ends were cut back, 4 bases at V and 3 bases at J, with 11 bases in the middle. DNA of the CDR3: TGTGCCAGCAGCGGCCGGGACCGCTACGAGCAGTACTTC. It codes for CASSGRDRYEQYF. The whole variable domain, filled in from reference TRBV5-6 and TRBJ2-7, reads DAGVTQSPTHLIKTRGQQVTLRCSPKSGHDTVSWYQQALGQGPQFIFQYYEEEERQRGNFPDRFSGHQFPNYSSELNVNALLLGDSALYLCASSGRDRYEQYFGPGTRLTVT.

The chain carries TRBV28 and TRBJ2-3, with 9 bases matching TRBD1. Unmatched junction bases numbered 9, after V lost 2 bases and J lost 3 bases. This CDR3 is 17 amino acids long. Germline assignment: CDR1 MDHEN and CDR2 SYDVKM. The CDR3 region is CASSLPGQGLWTDTQYF. CDR3 bases: TGTGCCAGCAGTTTACCTGGACAGGGGCTATGGACAGATACGCAGTATTTT.

The CDR3 nucleotides read TGTGCCAGCAGAGGGGTCGGGGAGGTTCAGTACTTC. Its protein product is CASRGVGEVQYF. J is TRBJ2-7 and V is TRBV28, with D maybe TRBD2 (6 bases). This CDR3 comprises 12 residues. From germline, CDR1 is MDHEN and CDR2 SYDVKM. The germline V and J ends were trimmed by 6 bases and 10 bases, with 16 bases remaining between them.

This sequence joins TRBV15 and TRBJ2-7; tentatively, D is TRBD2 (5 bases). Trimming took off 0 bases at V and 7 bases at J, with 19 bases between the two ends. The CDR3 runs to 16 residues. CDR1 is LNHNV and CDR2 is YYDKDF in the germline V gene (reference sequence). The CDR3 nucleotides read TGTGCCACCAGCAGAGACCGGGATGGGCCGAAAGGTGAGCAGTACTTC. Its protein is CATSRDRDGPKGEQYF.

The V and J genes are TRBV27 and TRBJ1-4; D not certain. The V end lost 3 bases, the J end lost 5 bases, and 10 bases lay between the germline ends. Germline V gene data show CDR1 as MNHEY and CDR2 as SMNVEV (reference sequence). The CDR3 consists of 14 residues. The CDR3 DNA reads as TGTGCCAGCAGTTTCGACCGGGCAAATGAAAAACTGTTTTTT. Translation gives CASSFDRANEKLFF.

V and J are TRBV10-3 and TRBJ1-1; 8 positions agree with TRBD1. J gave up 1 base and V 5 bases, and 0 bases lay outside the gene matches. CDR3 length: 13 residues. The germline gives CDR1 ENHRY, CDR2 SYGVKD. The CDR3 DNA reads as TGTGCCATCAGTACAGGGGGGAACACTGAAGCTTTCTTT. Its translation is CAISTGGNTEAFF.

The chain employs TRBV5-4 and TRBJ2-5; D remains unclear. Trimming pared 4 bases from V and 5 bases from J, leaving 9 bases between. Looked up from germline, CDR1 is SGHNT and CDR2 is YYREEE (reference sequence). The CDR3 is 12 residues long. The CDR3 sequence: CASSRPRETQYF. CDR3 in DNA: TGTGCCAGCAGCCGACCCAGGGAGACCCAGTACTTC. Variable domain in full (rest from reference TRBV5-4 and TRBJ2-5): ETGVTQSPTHLIKTRGQQVTLRCSSQSGHNTVSWYQQALGQGPQFIFQYYREEENGRGNFPPRFSGLQFPNYSSELNVNALELDDSALYLCASSRPRETQYFGPGTRLLVL.

This sequence joins TRBV7-9 and TRBJ1-1; D not certain. This CDR3 contains 13 residues. V was cut by 1 base and J by 2 bases, with 5 bases left in between. The V gene's germline CDR1 is SEHNR and CDR2 FQNEAQ (reference sequence). The CDR3 sequence: CASSLVANTEAFF. The CDR3 region has the DNA TGTGCCAGCAGCTTAGTGGCAAACACTGAAGCTTTCTTT. The variable domain in full, with the rest retrieved from reference TRBV7-9 and TRBJ1-1, is DTGVSQNPRHKITKRGQNVTFRCDPISEHNRLYWYRQTLGQGPEFLTYFQNEAQLEKSRLLSDRFSAERPKGSFSTLEIQRTEQGDSAMYLCASSLVANTEAFFGQGTRLTVV.

This chain's CDR3 is CASSYYEQYF. DNA for the CDR3: TGTGCCAGCAGTTACTACGAGCAGTACTTC. The rearrangement links TRBV28 to TRBJ2-7; D is unclear. In germline, CDR1 is MDHEN, CDR2 SYDVKM. The CDR3 loop spans 10 amino acids. V lost 4 bases to trimming and J lost 3 bases, with 1 base between them.

This chain uses TRBV6-5 with TRBJ1-1; D remains ambiguous. Germline V CDR1 and CDR2: MNHEY, SVGAGI. This CDR3 region has 13 residues. Trimming took 6 bases from V and 4 from J, leaving 12 bases between them. CDR3 nucleotide sequence: TGTGCCAGCAGACCCTCGGAGGCCACTGAAGCTTTCTTT. Its translation is CASRPSEATEAFF.

The V and J genes are TRBV6-6 and TRBJ2-7; 11 nucleotides align to TRBD1. The CDR3 is made up of 16 amino acids. Germline assignment: CDR1 MNHNY and CDR2 SVGAGI (reference sequence). Unmatched junction bases numbered 11, after V lost 5 bases and J lost 5 bases. CDR3 nucleotide sequence: TGTGCCAGCAGTCGACGATTGGACAGGGGGCAGGACGAGCAGTACTTC. Its protein product is CASSRRLDRGQDEQYF.

This chain uses TRBV4-2 with TRBJ1-1; D gene uncertain. Germline V gene sequence: CDR1 LGHNA, CDR2 YNFKEQ. The CDR3 length is 15 residues. Between the trimmed V and J ends, which lost 0 bases and 5 bases, there was a span of 13 bases. As DNA, the CDR3 is TGTGCCAGCAGCCAAGAGTGGCACTTTGGGACTGAAGCTTTCTTT. This sequence encodes CASSQEWHFGTEAFF.

The genes are TRBV6-1 and TRBJ1-2, with D maybe TRBD1 (5 bases). The CDR3 runs to 15 residues. Germline CDR1 is MNHNS and CDR2 is SASEGT. With 1 base removed from V and 8 bases from J, the gap between germline ends came to 17 bases. The CDR3 DNA is TGTGCCAGCAGTGAAGGGGGGTTTCTTGGTACCGGCTACACCTTC. This sequence encodes CASSEGGFLGTGYTF.

The chain joins TRBV11-2 to TRBJ1-1; 7 nucleotides match TRBD1. Unmatched junction bases numbered 10, after V lost 5 bases and J lost 4 bases. Germline values: CDR1 SGHAT, CDR2 FQNNGV. CDR3 length equals 15 residues. The CDR3 nucleotides are TGTGCCAGCAGCCCCTGGGGCAGGGGGGGCACTGAAGCTTTCTTT. Residues: CASSPWGRGGTEAFF.

V gene TRBV7-2 combines with J gene TRBJ1-1, with 9 bases aligning to TRBD1. Trimming cost V 5 bases and J 4 bases; bases outside gene matches: 5. The germline V gene encodes CDR1 SGHTA and CDR2 FQGNSA. The CDR3 extends over 14 amino acids. The DNA for the CDR3 is TGTGCCAGCAGCCCCCTGACAGGGGGCACTGAAGCTTTCTTT. This translates into CASSPLTGGTEAFF.

The chain combines TRBV5-1 with TRBJ1-2, with 8 nucleotides matching TRBD1. V was clipped by 2 bases and J by 8 bases; unmatched bases: 11. The CDR3 runs to 15 residues. Germline loops: CDR1 SGHRS, CDR2 YFSETQ. As DNA, the CDR3 is TGCGCCAGCAGCTTACCGGGACAGGTCCTGGGGGGCTACACCTTC. This codes for CASSLPGQVLGGYTF. The whole variable domain, remainder taken from reference TRBV5-1 and TRBJ1-2, is KAGVTQTPRYLIKTRGQQVTLSCSPISGHRSVSWYQQTPGQGLQFLFEYFSETQRNKGNFPGRFSGRQFSNSRSEMNVSTLELGDSALYLCASSLPGQVLGGYTFGSGTRLTVV.